A single sample gave rise to the 20 T cell receptor beta chains below, sequenced in a study of blood T cell repertoires in COVID-19. Generated by immunoSEQ multiplex PCR, the TCRdb table keeps only in-frame clones and is missing some. The sample includes around 60,000 clones, roughly 80% seen only once; the top ten take around 16%. Sequenced sample: peripheral blood. The receptors stem from a man between 60 and 75 years old with COVID-19, enrolled during active disease.

The chain recombines TRBV5-6 with TRBJ1-4; 10 bases map to TRBD1. After removal of 1 base from V and 6 bases from J, the junction contained 6 bases not matched to a gene. The germline gives CDR1 SGHDT, CDR2 YYEEEE. The CDR3 sequence is 16 residues long. Here the CDR3 reads CASSLTTGGTDEKLFF. As DNA, the CDR3 is TGTGCCAGCAGCTTGACGACAGGGGGCACGGATGAAAAACTGTTTTTT.

V and J are TRBV6-1 and TRBJ2-4; D not certain. This CDR3 is built from 15 residues. Germline lookup yields CDR1 MNHNS and CDR2 SASEGT. V lost 3 bases and J lost 0, with 9 bases in between. The CDR3 spells CASSDGSLAKNIQYF. The DNA for the CDR3 is TGTGCCAGCAGTGATGGCAGTCTAGCCAAAAACATTCAGTACTTC.

The V gene is TRBV11-2, the J gene TRBJ1-5; D remains unclear. V lost 1 base to trimming and J lost 3 bases, with 4 bases between them. The CDR3 has 13 amino acids. Per germline, CDR1 SGHAT and CDR2 FQNNGV. The CDR3 loop is CASSLADNQPQHF. The CDR3 DNA follows: TGTGCCAGCAGCTTAGCAGACAATCAGCCCCAGCATTTT. The full variable domain, completed using reference TRBV11-2 and TRBJ1-5, is EAGVAQSPRYKIIEKRQSVAFWCNPISGHATLYWYQQILGQGPKLLIQFQNNGVVDDSQLPKDRFSAERLKGVDSTLKIQPAKLEDSAVYLCASSLADNQPQHFGDGTRLSIL.

The chain couples TRBV29-1 to TRBJ2-1; TRBD1 matches at 9 bases. The CDR3 has 15 amino acids. In germline, CDR1 is SQVTM, CDR2 ANQGSEA. The junction had 11 bases not matched to a gene; V was cut back by 8 bases and J by 3 bases. The CDR3: CSPYGGQGHYNEQFF. In nucleotides, the CDR3 is TGCAGCCCATATGGGGGACAGGGTCACTACAATGAGCAGTTCTTC.

The chain carries TRBV5-1 and TRBJ2-3; 15 nucleotides line up with TRBD2. The CDR3 has 18 amino acids. CDR1 is SGHRS and CDR2 is YFSETQ in the germline V gene. J was trimmed by 4 bases and V by 2 bases; bases with no gene match: 8. CDR3 coding DNA: TGCGCCAGCAGCTTTTTCGGACTAGCGGGAGGGAACGCAGATACGCAGTATTTT. Its translation: CASSFFGLAGGNADTQYF.

The V and J genes are TRBV2 and TRBJ2-7; D may be TRBD1 (5 bases). V was cut by 7 bases and J by 2 bases, with 18 bases left in between. Germline assignment: CDR1 SNHLY and CDR2 FYNNEI. The CDR3 totals 15 residues. The CDR3 loop reads CASTAGALTTYEQYF. In DNA, the CDR3 is TGTGCCAGCACGGCTGGGGCCCTCACGACCTACGAGCAGTACTTC.

Comment on this clone: The identical CDR3 is also encoded by other nucleotide sequences in the sample. V and J are TRBV5-1 and TRBJ2-7, with D perhaps TRBD1 (6 bases). The V gene lost 3 bases and the J gene lost 2 bases, with 9 bases spanning the gap. This CDR3 comprises 13 residues. From germline, CDR1 is SGHRS and CDR2 YFSETQ. The CDR3 is CASSYGGTYEQYF. For the CDR3, the DNA is TGCGCCAGCAGCTATGGGGGCACCTACGAGCAGTACTTC.

The rearrangement uses TRBV18 and TRBJ2-1; D gene uncertain. CDR3 length equals 11 residues. V lost 3 bases and J lost 13, with 10 bases in between. Germline CDR1 KGHSH, CDR2 LQKENI. This CDR3 is CASSPRLEQFF. DNA of the CDR3: TGTGCCAGCTCACCTCGGTTAGAACAGTTCTTC.

This clone was seen only once. V gene TRBV2 combines with J gene TRBJ2-6, with 8 bases matching TRBD2. Germline V gives CDR1 SNHLY, CDR2 FYNNEI. Trimming cost V 6 bases and J 4 bases; bases outside gene matches: 8. The CDR3 totals 16 residues. The CDR3 DNA is TGTGCCAGCAGGGGACTAGATAGGTCCGGGGCCAACGTCCTGACTTTC. Translating it yields CASRGLDRSGANVLTF. The full variable domain, completed using reference TRBV2 and TRBJ2-6, is EPEVTQTPSHQVTQMGQEVILRCVPISNHLYFYWYRQILGQKVEFLVSFYNNEISEKSEIFDDQFSVERPDGSNFTLKIRSTKLEDSAMYFCASRGLDRSGANVLTFGAGSRLTVL.

The CDR3, as DNA: TGTGCCAGCAGCCTCGATCCCGGGACAGCCAACACTGAAGCTTTCTTT. The encoded protein is CASSLDPGTANTEAFF. The rearrangement uses TRBV5-4 and TRBJ1-1; 7 bases align to TRBD1. V shed 4 bases and J 2 bases; nucleotides not matched to a gene: 11. The CDR3 spans 16 residues. Germline values: CDR1 SGHNT, CDR2 YYREEE (reference sequence).

This chain links TRBV19 with TRBJ1-4; D possibly corresponds to TRBD1 (5 bases). Trimming removed 7 bases at V and 0 bases at J, with 12 bases between. Per germline, CDR1 LNHDA and CDR2 SQIVND (reference sequence). The CDR3 sequence is 15 residues long. The CDR3 spells CASTHPGATNEKLFF. The DNA for the CDR3 is TGTGCCAGTACCCACCCGGGGGCAACTAATGAAAAACTGTTTTTT.

V gene TRBV3-1 (or the pseudogene TRBV3-2) combines with J gene TRBJ1-2; perhaps TRBD1 as D (6 bases). This CDR3 comprises 15 residues. Germline V gene lookup returns CDR1 LGHDT and CDR2 YNNKEL (reference sequence). Between the trimmed V and J ends, which lost 0 bases and 8 bases, there was a span of 16 bases. The chain's CDR3 is CASSQDWEGVEGYTF. In DNA form, the CDR3 reads TGTGCCAGCAGCCAAGATTGGGAGGGGGTGGAAGGCTACACCTTC.

The chain joins TRBV19 to TRBJ2-1, with TRBD1 matching 9 bases. Germline values: CDR1 LNHDA, CDR2 SQIVND (reference sequence). The V gene end was trimmed by 8 bases and the J gene end by 9 bases; junction bases not matched to a gene: 11. CDR3 length equals 14 residues. The CDR3 protein is CASSTGQGSFEQFF. CDR3 nucleotide sequence: TGTGCCAGTTCTACGGGACAGGGCTCATTTGAGCAGTTCTTC.

The chain combines TRBV5-1 with TRBJ2-5; TRBD2 matches at 13 bases. The trim removed 5 bases at V and 1 base at J, leaving 8 bases unmatched. The CDR3 covers 17 residues. Germline CDR1 is SGHRS and CDR2 is YFSETQ. The CDR3 DNA is TGCGCCAGCAGTTCCGGACTAGCGGGAGCTTTCCAAGAGACCCAGTACTTC. Encoded protein: CASSSGLAGAFQETQYF. Using reference TRBV5-1 and TRBJ2-5 for the parts outside the CDR3, the full variable domain is KAGVTQTPRYLIKTRGQQVTLSCSPISGHRSVSWYQQTPGQGLQFLFEYFSETQRNKGNFPGRFSGRQFSNSRSEMNVSTLELGDSALYLCASSSGLAGAFQETQYFGPGTRLLVL.

The chain recombines TRBV15 with TRBJ1-2; D may be TRBD1 (6 bases). This CDR3 has 19 residues. From germline, CDR1 is LNHNV and CDR2 YYDKDF (reference sequence). Deletions cut 0 bases from V and 1 base from J, with 21 bases between. In DNA, the CDR3 is TGTGCCACCAGCAGAGATTACCCCGCCCAACAGGGATATAACTATGGCTACACCTTC. Its protein product is CATSRDYPAQQGYNYGYTF.

V gene TRBV7-9 combines with J gene TRBJ2-7; possibly TRBD2 for D (6 bases). The ends were cut back, 5 bases at V and 3 bases at J, with 17 bases in the middle. The CDR3 spans 15 residues. CDR1 is SEHNR, CDR2 FQNEAQ, per germline (reference sequence). The CDR3 loop is CASSTRRGFGYEQYF. The CDR3, as DNA: TGTGCCAGCAGCACCCGCCGGGGGTTTGGCTACGAGCAGTACTTC.

The chain links TRBV2 to TRBJ2-2, with 7 bases identical to TRBD1. This CDR3 is 14 amino acids long. Germline V gives CDR1 SNHLY, CDR2 FYNNEI. V lost 6 bases, J lost 4 bases, and 5 bases stayed unmatched. The CDR3 protein is CASSGQVLTGELFF. The CDR3 DNA reads TGTGCCAGCAGCGGACAGGTCCTCACCGGGGAGCTGTTTTTT.

This clone has only a few counts. The chain combines TRBV7-9 with TRBJ2-2; a possible D gene is TRBD1 (5 bases). This CDR3 is 14 amino acids long. The ends were cut back, 3 bases at V and 5 bases at J, with 10 bases in the middle. Looked up from germline, CDR1 is SEHNR and CDR2 is FQNEAQ (reference sequence). As DNA, the CDR3 is TGTGCCAGCAGCTTGAACCAGGGAACCGGGGAGCTGTTTTTT. Amino acids: CASSLNQGTGELFF.

This clone came up a few times. The rearrangement uses TRBV5-1 and TRBJ2-1; D is unclear. Germline assignment: CDR1 SGHRS and CDR2 YFSETQ. The CDR3 length is 13 residues. Between the trimmed V and J ends, which lost 1 base and 5 bases, there was a span of 7 bases. The CDR3 DNA reads as TGCGCCAGCAGCTTGTCCCCAGACAATGAGCAGTTCTTC. Translated: CASSLSPDNEQFF.

J is TRBJ1-2 and V is TRBV30; tentative D call: TRBD1 (5 bases). This CDR3 has 13 amino acids. The V and J ends lost 7 bases and 4 bases respectively, with 16 bases between them. Germline V lookup: CDR1 GTSNPN, CDR2 SVGIG (reference sequence). The CDR3 sequence is CASHRSARYGYTF. In nucleotides, the CDR3 is TGTGCCTCTCACAGGTCCGCACGCTATGGCTACACCTTC.